Sequencing of this T cell receptor (beta chain) was carried out in a study of blood T cell repertoires in COVID-19. Study background: Whether acute or convalescent, the COVID-19 samples came from the United States, Italy and Spain. The cDNA or gDNA used as material had been derived from T cells, B-cell-depleted T cells, or PBMCs.

Looked up from germline, CDR1 is SGDLS and CDR2 is YYNGEE. This CDR3 has 18 residues. V lost 0 bases, J lost 4 bases, and 11 bases stayed unmatched. Authors' analysis steps: Estimation of nucleated cell counts relied on the amplification of reference gene primers. Assay used: immunoSEQ multiplex PCR; TCRdb lists only in-frame clones, some missing. V, J and clone size are those of that table, while D and trimming were read from the DNA. The sample includes over 200,000 clones, roughly 85% seen only once; the top ten take 9.5% to 15%. The sequenced material came from peripheral blood. This rearrangement joins TRBV9 to TRBJ2-1; TRBD2 agrees at 9 bases. The TCR comes from a woman between 18 and 29 years old who had recovered from COVID-19. CDR3 in DNA: TGTGCCAGCAGCGTAGAGGGAACTAGCGGGTCACCGTACAATGAGCAGTTCTTC. Residues: CASSVEGTSGSPYNEQFF. Using reference TRBV9 and TRBJ2-1 for the parts outside the CDR3, the full variable domain is DSGVTQTPKHLITATGQRVTLRCSPRSGDLSVYWYQQSLDQGLQFLIQYYNGEERAKGNILERFSAQQFPDLHSELNLSSLELGDSALYFCASSVEGTSGSPYNEQFFGPGTRLTVL.